The clone carrying this TCR beta chain occurred a few times. Its antigen remains unidentified. CDR1 is SGHDN, CDR2 FVKESK, per germline. Trimming left V 4 bases short and J 0 bases short, with 14 bases between. The CDR3 is 16 amino acids. A mixed TRB-A/B primer pool amplified rearranged TRB by multiplex touch-down PCR. Via MiXCR, TCRdb re-called the multiplex PCR reads, giving one row per CDR3 protein. The repertoire holds 7,200 or so distinct CDR3 sequences, with over 20% as singletons. The source of the sample is a study of T cell repertoires in aging, cancer and after chemotherapy. Study-wide background: Six age groups, ranging from 30 or younger to 70 or older, included the donors. The full dataset contained several million TCR reads.

Amplification of TCR beta used genomic DNA extracted from peripheral blood. Findings and limits, study-wide: Loss of evenness, beyond lost richness, contributed to age-related TCR diversity decline in cancer patients.

The sequence was obtained from a human donor with a blood cancer. The chain couples TRBV14 to TRBJ2-3; maybe TRBD2 (5 bases). Material: blood. CDR3 region: CASSPLVAASTDTQYF. The CDR3 DNA follows: TGTGCCAGCAGCCCACTAGTGGCAGCTAGCACAGATACGCAGTATTTT.